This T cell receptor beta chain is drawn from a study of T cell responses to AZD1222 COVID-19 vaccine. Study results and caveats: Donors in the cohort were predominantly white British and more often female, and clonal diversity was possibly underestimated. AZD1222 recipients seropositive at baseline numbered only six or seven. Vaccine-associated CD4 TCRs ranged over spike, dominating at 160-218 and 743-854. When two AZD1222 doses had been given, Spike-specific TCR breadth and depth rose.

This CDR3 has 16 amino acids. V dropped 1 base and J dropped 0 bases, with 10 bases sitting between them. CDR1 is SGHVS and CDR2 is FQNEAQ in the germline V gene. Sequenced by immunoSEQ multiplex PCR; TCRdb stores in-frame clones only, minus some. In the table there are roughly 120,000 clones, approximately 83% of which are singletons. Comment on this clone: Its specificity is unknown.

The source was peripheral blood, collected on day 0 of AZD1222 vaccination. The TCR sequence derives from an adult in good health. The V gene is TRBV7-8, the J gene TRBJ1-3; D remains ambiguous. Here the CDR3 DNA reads TGTGCCAGCAGCTTAGTATCCGGTTTCTCTGGAAACACCATATATTTT. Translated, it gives CASSLVSGFSGNTIYF.